The clone carrying this T cell receptor (beta chain) was observed a handful of times. Each TCR beta cDNA library carried unique molecular identifiers. About 500,000 cDNA molecules were obtained per 1 to 10 million input T cells. TCRdb reprocessed the PCR reads with MiXCR, giving one entry per CDR3 protein. The sample includes 800,000 to 950,000 distinct CDR3 sequences, 53% seen only once; the top ten take under 6%. These data are taken from a study of post-analysis software for immune sequencing data. The TCR comes from a girl aged 10-17 years with multiple sclerosis. Sequenced material: blood.

The CDR3 spells CASSRGRDPLWEQYF. Here the CDR3 DNA reads TGTGCCAGTAGTCGAGGCCGGGACCCGCTTTGGGAGCAGTACTTC. J is TRBJ2-7 and V is TRBV19; D tentatively reads TRBD1 or TRBD2 (5 bases each). The germline V and J ends were trimmed by 5 bases and 7 bases, with 21 bases remaining between them. This CDR3 comprises 15 residues. Germline V CDR1 and CDR2: LNHDA, SQIVND (reference sequence).